The following is a T cell receptor (beta chain) sequence with its context. Its matching antigen is unknown. The sample comes from a study of T-cell memory formation after mild COVID-19. At the level of the study: Largely, the TCR clusters proved donor specific. Findings and limits, study-wide: The CD4+ clones that contracted clustered mainly within CM and EM, and the CD8+ clones concentrated in EMRA. There was a balanced CD4/CD8 profile in clones contracting day 15 to 85, and later expanders leaned CD4+.

MiXCR was run by TCRdb on the 5' RACE reads, yielding one entry per CDR3 protein. The table includes roughly 300,000 distinct CDR3 sequences, roughly 8.2% detected once. This CDR3 spans 14 amino acids. The V end lost 5 bases, the J end lost 3 bases, and 11 bases lay between the germline ends. In germline, CDR1 is LNHNV, CDR2 YYDKDF (reference sequence). The TCR was taken from a man aged 18 to 30 who had mild COVID-19 (a few samples of this study predate the infection). Cell type and time point are not known. The chain couples TRBV15 to TRBJ2-1, with D perhaps TRBD1 (5 bases). The specimen was PBMCs or a T cell subset sorted from them (not recorded which). This CDR3 is CATSLGQNYNEQFF. In DNA, the CDR3 is TGTGCCACCAGCTTGGGGCAGAACTACAATGAGCAGTTCTTC.